Below, 10 T cell receptor beta chains from the same sample are listed, as sequenced in a study of blood T cells in healthy people across ages. Next came a second PCR, run for about 7 to 12 cycles, which used a sample-barcoded 5' primer along with a J-beta primer mix. TCRdb re-called the 5' RACE reads through MiXCR, storing one row per CDR3 protein. This table holds around 1,500,000 distinct CDR3 sequences, roughly 30% found once. Sequencing was carried out using blood. These receptors came from a woman aged 25-40 years in good health.

The chain links TRBV7-9 to TRBJ2-3; no definite D call. The V gene lost 5 bases and the J gene lost 1 base, with 10 bases spanning the gap. This CDR3 comprises 14 residues. Germline assignment: CDR1 SEHNR and CDR2 FQNEAQ (reference sequence). CDR3 coding DNA: TGTGCCAGCAGCACCCTAGACGGCACAGATACGCAGTATTTT. This codes for CASSTLDGTDTQYF.

A remark on this clonotype: One base away lies a much larger clone, so this may be a sequencing read error. The gene calls are TRBV6-6 and TRBJ2-5; tentative D call: TRBD1 (6 bases). Germline V gene sequence: CDR1 MNHNY, CDR2 SVGAGI (reference sequence). V lost 10 bases and J lost 1, with 19 bases in between. The CDR3 loop spans 15 amino acids. The CDR3 coding sequence is TGTGCCAACACGGGTGGCAGGGGCCTCCAAGAGACCCAGTACTTC. This encodes CANTGGRGLQETQYF.

In DNA, the CDR3 is TGCAGTGCTAGACGACCTAGCGGGGAGACAGATACGCAGTATTTT. Translation: CSARRPSGETDTQYF. The chain has TRBV20-1 and TRBJ2-3; 9 bases are shared with TRBD2. V was pared by 2 bases and J by 3 bases, with 6 bases of the junction left unmatched. This CDR3 is 15 amino acids long. Germline V CDR1 and CDR2: DFQATT, SNEGSKA (reference sequence).

This chain joins TRBV4-1 and TRBJ1-2; D ambiguous. V was clipped by 1 base and J by 2 bases, with 8 bases between them. This CDR3 is built from 14 residues. Germline loops: CDR1 MGHRA, CDR2 YSYEKL. The CDR3 loop reads CASSQVHKNYGYTF. The CDR3 DNA reads as TGCGCCAGCAGCCAAGTCCATAAGAACTATGGCTACACCTTC.

The rearrangement links TRBV6-5 to TRBJ2-5; 13 bases are a match to TRBD2. The CDR3 spans 20 residues. Germline V gene data show CDR1 as MNHEY and CDR2 as SVGAGI. V lost 0 bases to trimming and J lost 4 bases; unmatched junction nucleotides: 14. This CDR3 reads CASSYSNLGTSGTRRETQYF. The CDR3 coding sequence is TGTGCCAGCAGTTACTCGAATCTGGGGACTAGCGGGACGAGAAGAGAGACCCAGTACTTC.

The V call is TRBV5-5, the J call TRBJ2-1; D uncertain. V was trimmed by 1 base and J by 8 bases, leaving 10 bases between them. The CDR3 length is 13 residues. The V gene's germline CDR1 is SGHKS and CDR2 YYEKEE (reference sequence). CDR3 coding DNA: TGTGCCAGCAGCTTGTTTGTTGTCTATGAGCAGTTCTTC. As protein: CASSLFVVYEQFF. The variable domain in full, with the rest retrieved from reference TRBV5-5 and TRBJ2-1, is DAGVTQSPTHLIKTRGQQVTLRCSPISGHKSVSWYQQVLGQGPQFIFQYYEKEERGRGNFPDRFSARQFPNYSSELNVNALLLGDSALYLCASSLFVVYEQFFGPGTRLTVL.

The CDR3 protein is CASSSTSGTGLETQYF. Here the CDR3 DNA reads TGTGCCAGCAGCTCAACCTCCGGGACAGGGTTAGAGACCCAGTACTTC. The V and J genes are TRBV5-6 and TRBJ2-7; 9 bases are a match to TRBD1. The tail of the sequence fits TRBJ2-5 better, so the J call may be wrong. CDR1 is SGHDT and CDR2 is YYEEEE in the germline V gene. This CDR3 region has 16 residues.

This clonotype was counted a few times. The DNA of the CDR3 is TGTGCCAGCGGGGGGACCGCCACAGCCAAAAACATTCAGTACTTC. It yields the protein CASGGTATAKNIQYF. The V call is TRBV2, the J call TRBJ2-4, with a possible D match to TRBD2 (6 bases). The germline V gene encodes CDR1 SNHLY and CDR2 FYNNEI. Between the trimmed V and J ends, which lost 8 bases and 0 bases, there was a span of 14 bases. The CDR3 totals 15 residues.

This clonotype occurred a few times. This rearrangement joins TRBV20-1 to TRBJ2-6; D is uncertain. CDR3 length equals 13 residues. From germline, CDR1 is DFQATT and CDR2 SNEGSKA (reference sequence). V lost 6 bases to trimming and J lost 4 bases, with 10 bases between them. CDR3 protein: CSAPDQGANVLTF. The CDR3 DNA is TGCAGTGCGCCCGACCAAGGGGCCAACGTCCTGACTTTC.

This clonotype was seen repeatedly, ten times or more. J is TRBJ2-1 and V is TRBV29-1; 10 bases match TRBD1. There are 14 residues in the CDR3. CDR1 is SQVTM, CDR2 ANQGSEA, per germline. V shed 4 bases and J 9 bases; nucleotides not matched to a gene: 9. In nucleotides, the CDR3 is TGCAGCGTTGTCAGCGGGACAGGGGTGGCTGAGCAGTTCTTC. Its translation: CSVVSGTGVAEQFF.